The entry below describes one TCR beta chain. This specimen comes from a study of response to subunit inactivated influenza vaccine. TCRdb re-called the RT-PCR reads with MiXCR, one entry per CDR3 protein. Of about half a million distinct CDR3 sequences in the sample, 7.5% to 8.5% were seen once. The starting material was PBMCs from blood, obtained around 25 months after vaccination. This clonotype was obtained from a man between 50 and 69 years old who received an inactivated influenza vaccine.

The CDR3 here is CASSPGTGKGYEQYF. The DNA of the CDR3 is TGTGCCAGCAGCCCCGGGACAGGGAAAGGGTACGAGCAGTACTTC. V usage is TRBV7-9 and J usage is TRBJ2-7; 9 positions match TRBD1. Trimming removed 5 bases from V and 4 bases from J; junction bases left unmatched: 9. CDR1 SEHNR and CDR2 FQNEAQ come from the germline V gene (reference sequence). This CDR3 has 15 residues.